The 6 T cell receptor beta chains presented below share a single source sample, sequenced in a study of blood T cells in healthy people across ages. PCR was performed a second time for roughly 7 to 12 cycles using a sample-barcoded 5' primer and a J-beta primer mix. TCRdb used MiXCR to reprocess the 5' RACE reads, holding one entry per CDR3 protein. The repertoire holds about 1.5 million distinct CDR3 sequences, with roughly 40% as singletons. Sequencing used blood. The receptors stem from a woman under 30 in good health.

This clonotype was found a few times. The gene calls are TRBV7-9 and TRBJ2-7; weak D call: TRBD1 (5 bases). From germline, CDR1 is SEHNR and CDR2 FQNEAQ (reference sequence). The CDR3 spans 14 residues. V gave up 4 bases and J gave up 2 bases, with 12 bases separating them. DNA of the CDR3: TGTGCCAGCAGCTCAAATAGGGGCGCCTACGAGCAGTACTTC. Its translation is CASSSNRGAYEQYF. Supplemented by reference TRBV7-9 and TRBJ2-7, the full variable domain reads DTGVSQNPRHKITKRGQNVTFRCDPISEHNRLYWYRQTLGQGPEFLTYFQNEAQLEKSRLLSDRFSAERPKGSFSTLEIQRTEQGDSAMYLCASSSNRGAYEQYFGPGTRLTVT.

This clonotype was seen only a few times. V usage is TRBV28 and J usage is TRBJ2-5; 7 bases are a match to TRBD1. The DNA end favors TRBJ2-7, so the J call may be wrong. CDR3 length: 17 residues. Germline lookup yields CDR1 MDHEN and CDR2 SYDVKM. The CDR3 nucleotides read TGTGCCAGCACCCGACAGGGCCGGACGGTAGGTCCGTACGAGCAGTACTTC. Amino acids: CASTRQGRTVGPYEQYF.

Ten or more counts support this clonotype. V is TRBV4-2 and J is TRBJ2-5; 9 positions agree with TRBD2. The CDR3 extends over 16 amino acids. Germline values: CDR1 LGHNA, CDR2 YNFKEQ. V gave up 1 base and J gave up 2 bases; unmatched junction bases: 5. CDR3 DNA: TGTGCCAGCAGCCAAGTGCGGGGGGGCGAACAAGAGACCCAGTACTTC. This sequence encodes CASSQVRGGEQETQYF.

The chain is built from TRBV10-3 and TRBJ2-7, with 7 bases that match TRBD1. J was trimmed by 3 bases and V by 11 bases; bases with no gene match: 10. This CDR3 region has 13 residues. Germline CDR1 is ENHRY and CDR2 is SYGVKD. CDR3: CAAQLGTDYEQYF. In DNA, the CDR3 is TGTGCCGCCCAACTAGGGACAGACTACGAGCAGTACTTC.

This rearrangement joins TRBV4-1 to TRBJ2-7; 9 bases line up with TRBD2. Germline V gene data show CDR1 as MGHRA and CDR2 as YSYEKL. With V trimmed by 4 bases and J by 4 bases, 11 bases remained unmatched. The CDR3 consists of 16 residues. The CDR3 sequence is CASSPVAGVDWYEQYF. The CDR3 coding sequence is TGCGCCAGCAGCCCTGTAGCGGGAGTGGACTGGTACGAGCAGTACTTC.

This clonotype came up once. One end of the junction fails to match germline, which may point to a read error. This rearrangement joins TRBV20-1 to TRBJ1-6; TRBD1 is a possible D gene (5 bases). Germline loops: CDR1 DFQATT, CDR2 SNEGSKA (reference sequence). The CDR3 contains 14 residues. CDR3 amino acids: CSVRQNSYNSPLHF. The CDR3 DNA follows: TGCAGTGTTAGACAGAACTCCTATAATTCACCCCTCCACTTT.